Here is one T cell receptor (beta chain) with its context. Its antigen is not known. Naive CD8 populations comprised CD45RO-negative cells positively selected for CCR7, excluding terminally differentiated effector memory CD45RA+ cells. The assay was carried out at the deep level. Generated by immunoSEQ multiplex PCR, the TCRdb table keeps only in-frame clones and is missing some. The sample has roughly 2 million clones; about 95% are singletons. The record originates from a study of shared clonotypes between healthy human individuals. Study background: Three plates each covered CD4 naive and memory; CD8 naive two, CD8 memory one.

Findings and caveats of the study: Larger richness was generally estimated for naive than memory subsets. When naive CD4 clonotypes were compared across a few donors, about 4.8% were shared.

Trimming stripped 4 bases from V and 8 bases from J, with 13 bases between. The CDR3 is 13 residues long. Per germline, CDR1 SGHNT and CDR2 YYREEE (reference sequence). The origin of this receptor is a man younger than 35 in good health. Sequencing was carried out using naive CD8+ T cells sorted from blood. The chain recombines TRBV5-4 with TRBJ2-1; tentatively, D is TRBD1 (6 bases). CDR3 nucleotide sequence: TGTGCCAGCAGCCCCAACAGGGTCGATGAGCAGTTCTTC. It encodes CASSPNRVDEQFF. The full variable domain, completed using reference TRBV5-4 and TRBJ2-1, is ETGVTQSPTHLIKTRGQQVTLRCSSQSGHNTVSWYQQALGQGPQFIFQYYREEENGRGNFPPRFSGLQFPNYSSELNVNALELDDSALYLCASSPNRVDEQFFGPGTRLTVL.